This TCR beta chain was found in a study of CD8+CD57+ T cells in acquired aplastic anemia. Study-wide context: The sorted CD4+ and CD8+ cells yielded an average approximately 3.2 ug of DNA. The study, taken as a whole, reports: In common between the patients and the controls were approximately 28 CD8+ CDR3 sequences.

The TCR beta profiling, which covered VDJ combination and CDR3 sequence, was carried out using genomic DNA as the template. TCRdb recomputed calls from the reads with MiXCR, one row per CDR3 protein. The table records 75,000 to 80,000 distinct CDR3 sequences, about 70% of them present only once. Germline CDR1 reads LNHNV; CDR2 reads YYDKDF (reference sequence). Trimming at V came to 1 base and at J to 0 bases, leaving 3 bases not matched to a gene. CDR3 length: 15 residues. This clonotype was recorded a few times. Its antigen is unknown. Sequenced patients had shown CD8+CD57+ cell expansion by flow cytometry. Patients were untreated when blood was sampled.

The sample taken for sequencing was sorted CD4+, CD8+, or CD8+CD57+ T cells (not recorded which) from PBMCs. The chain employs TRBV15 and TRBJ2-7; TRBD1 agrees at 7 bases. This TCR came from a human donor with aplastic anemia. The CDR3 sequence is CATSRARDSSYEQYF. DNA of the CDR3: TGTGCCACCAGCAGAGCCCGGGACAGCTCCTACGAGCAGTACTTC.